Listed below are T cell receptor beta chains from one sample, sequenced in a study of molecular identifiers for immune sequencing clone quantification. TCRdb redid the calling of the PCR reads with MiXCR, one entry per CDR3 protein. The sample has over 300,000 distinct CDR3 sequences, about 23% seen once. Material: naive CD8+ T cells from blood, with Jurkat cell RNA spiked in. Receptor source: a human donor in good health. Some libraries in this study had Jurkat cell RNA spiked in. The CDR3 runs from the conserved cysteine through the conserved F or W. The D gene is left open where the match is weak. Expanded clones are given a class, and other clones once, few, many or no size at all.

>TRBV6-2/TRBV6-3|TRBD2|TRBJ2-1|NA
TGTGCCAGCAGACCTGCGGGGGGCAATGAGCAGTTCTTC
CASRPAGGNEQFF
>TRBV5-1|NA|TRBJ1-4|few
TGCGCCAGCAGCGTCCAGGGGCCGACTGAAAAACTGTTTTTT
CASSVQGPTEKLFF
>TRBV7-9|NA|TRBJ2-2|many
TGTGCCAGCAGTCTAGACCCGCCGGGACTCCGAACCGGGGAGCTGTTTTTT
CASSLDPPGLRTGELFF
>TRBV29-1|NA|TRBJ1-4|few
TGCAGCGTTGAGTCGGTGGGGATCCCCGGGGAAAAACTGTTTTTT
CSVESVGIPGEKLFF
>TRBV12-3/TRBV12-4|TRBD2|TRBJ2-3|NA
TGTACCAGCAGGGAGACTAGCGATAATTCCCGCACAGATACGCAGTATTTT
CTSRETSDNSRTDTQYF
>TRBV4-1|NA|TRBJ2-5|many
TGCGCCAGCAGCCAAGTTGAGTACCAAGAGACCCAGTACTTC
CASSQVEYQETQYF
>TRBV5-4|NA|TRBJ2-2|many
TGTGCCAGCAGAGGGAACACCGGGGAGCTGTTTTTT
CASRGNTGELFF
>TRBV5-6|TRBD1|TRBJ2-7|NA
TGTGCCAGTTCAGGACAGGGGGCGCTGCAGTACTTC
CASSGQGALQYF
>TRBV30|NA|TRBJ1-1|few
TGTGCCTGGAGGCGGGAAGGATCGAACACTGAAGCTTTCTTT
CAWRREGSNTEAFF
>TRBV2|NA|TRBJ1-6|NA
TGTGCCAGCAGTGGGGACTTAGGGGGTTCACCCCTCCACTTT
CASSGDLGGSPLHF
>TRBV5-6|TRBD2|TRBJ2-7|NA
TGTGCCAGCAGCTTGGGAAGACTAGCGGGAGGAGCGCAGTACTTC
CASSLGRLAGGAQYF
>TRBV20-1|NA|TRBJ2-3|NA
TGCAGTGTCCCCCCGGTGGATTGGACAGATACGCAGTATTTT
CSVPPVDWTDTQYF
>TRBV7-2|NA|TRBJ1-1|few
TGTGCCAGCAGCTTAGTGGCAGATTACACTGAAGCTTTCTTT
CASSLVADYTEAFF
>TRBV29-1|NA|TRBJ2-7|many
TGCAGCGTTTCGACAGTGTCCTACGAGCAGTACTTC
CSVSTVSYEQYF
>TRBV12-3/TRBV12-4|NA|TRBJ1-5|many
TGTGCCAGCAGGAAAGAGGGGTATAGCAATCAGCCCCAGCATTTT
CASRKEGYSNQPQHF
>TRBV6-5|NA|TRBJ2-1|many
TGTGCCAGCAACAACGTGGGAGTCCGGGAGCAGTTCTTC
CASNNVGVREQFF